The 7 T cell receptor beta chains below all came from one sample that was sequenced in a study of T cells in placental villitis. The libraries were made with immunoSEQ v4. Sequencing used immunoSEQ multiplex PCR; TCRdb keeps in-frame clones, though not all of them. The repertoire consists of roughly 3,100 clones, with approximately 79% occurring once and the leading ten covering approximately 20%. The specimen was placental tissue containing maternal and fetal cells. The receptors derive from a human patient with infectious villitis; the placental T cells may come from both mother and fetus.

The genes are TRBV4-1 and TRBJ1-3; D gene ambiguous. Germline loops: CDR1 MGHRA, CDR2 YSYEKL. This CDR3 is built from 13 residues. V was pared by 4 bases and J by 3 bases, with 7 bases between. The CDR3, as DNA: TGCGCCAGCAGCCTTGACCTTGGAAACACCATATATTTT. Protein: CASSLDLGNTIYF.

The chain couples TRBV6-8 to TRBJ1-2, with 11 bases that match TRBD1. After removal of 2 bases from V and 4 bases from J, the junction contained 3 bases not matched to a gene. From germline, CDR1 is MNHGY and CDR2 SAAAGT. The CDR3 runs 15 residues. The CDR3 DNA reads TGTGCCAGCAGTTACAGGGGACAGGGGGTCTATGGCTACACCTTC. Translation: CASSYRGQGVYGYTF.

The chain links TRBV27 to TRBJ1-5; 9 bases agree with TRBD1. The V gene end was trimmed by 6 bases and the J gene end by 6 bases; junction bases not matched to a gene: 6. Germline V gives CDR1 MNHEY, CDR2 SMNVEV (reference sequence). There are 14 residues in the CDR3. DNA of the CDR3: TGTGCCAGCAGGGCTACAGGGGGCGGTCAGCCCCAGCATTTT. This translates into CASRATGGGQPQHF.

DNA of the CDR3: TGTGCCAGCAGTGATAGGAGGGTCAGCTCCTACAATGAGCAGTTCTTC. Its translation: CASSDRRVSSYNEQFF. The chain has TRBV2 and TRBJ2-1, with a weak D call TRBD2 (6 bases). This CDR3 contains 16 residues. CDR1 and CDR2 (germline): SNHLY, FYNNEI. V lost 3 bases to trimming and J lost 0 bases, with 12 bases between them.

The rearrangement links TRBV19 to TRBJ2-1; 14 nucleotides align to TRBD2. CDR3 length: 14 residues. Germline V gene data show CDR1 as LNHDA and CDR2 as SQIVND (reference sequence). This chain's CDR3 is CATNPGTSGGAGFF. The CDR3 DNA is TGTGCGACCAACCCCGGGACTAGCGGGGGAGCCGGGTTCTTC.

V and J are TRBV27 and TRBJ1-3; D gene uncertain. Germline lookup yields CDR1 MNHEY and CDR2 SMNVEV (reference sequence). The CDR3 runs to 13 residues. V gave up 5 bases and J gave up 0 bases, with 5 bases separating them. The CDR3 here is CASSLNSGNTIYF. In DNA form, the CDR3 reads TGTGCCAGCAGTCTCAACTCTGGAAACACCATATATTTT.

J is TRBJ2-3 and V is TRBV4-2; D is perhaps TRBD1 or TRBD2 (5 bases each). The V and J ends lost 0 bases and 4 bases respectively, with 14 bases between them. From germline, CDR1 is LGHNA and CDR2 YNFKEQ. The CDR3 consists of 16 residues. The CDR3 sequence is CASSQEGGVGADTQYF. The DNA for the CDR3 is TGTGCCAGCAGCCAAGAAGGAGGCGTGGGGGCAGATACGCAGTATTTT.